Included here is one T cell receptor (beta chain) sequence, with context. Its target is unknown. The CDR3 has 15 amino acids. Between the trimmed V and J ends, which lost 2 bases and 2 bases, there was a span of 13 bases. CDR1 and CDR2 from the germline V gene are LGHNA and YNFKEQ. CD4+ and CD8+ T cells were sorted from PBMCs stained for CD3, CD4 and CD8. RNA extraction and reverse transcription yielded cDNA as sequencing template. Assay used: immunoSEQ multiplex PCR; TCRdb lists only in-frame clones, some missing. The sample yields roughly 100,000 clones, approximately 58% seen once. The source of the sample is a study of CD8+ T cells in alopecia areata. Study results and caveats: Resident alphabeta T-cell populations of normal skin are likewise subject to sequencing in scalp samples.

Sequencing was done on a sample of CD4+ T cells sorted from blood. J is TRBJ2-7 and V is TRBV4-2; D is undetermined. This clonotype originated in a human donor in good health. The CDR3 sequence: CASSQSLLVAYEQYF. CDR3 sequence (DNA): TGTGCCAGCAGCCAATCTCTACTGGTAGCCTACGAGCAGTACTTC.